The entry below gives a single T cell receptor (beta chain) sequence along with its context. Its antigen is unidentified. The study sampled nominally healthy donors, though unrecorded immune exposures were likely. The record originates from a study of cytomegalovirus exposure and HLA in healthy donors. Findings of the study overall: Fewer N-insertions (relative to the 666-donor mean) were reportedly seen in an Asian-associated ancestry cluster in a later analysis. Cytomegalovirus status was reportedly diagnosed by the classifier with high sensitivity and specificity. Evidence from a later analysis indicated that most CMV-associated TCR beta chains looked HLA-restricted.

With 60 Vbeta and 13 Jbeta primers, the PCR was carried out. Repertoires were generated with immunoSEQ multiplex PCR, while TCRdb's copy carries only in-frame clones and drops some. Of 100,000 to 150,000 clones listed, approximately 80% are singletons. The CDR3 is 14 amino acids. Germline V gene sequence: CDR1 SEHNR, CDR2 FQNEAQ (reference sequence). Trimming cost V 5 bases and J 6 bases; bases outside gene matches: 4. This TCR derives from a girl aged 2-9 years in good health and CMV-seronegative. The material sequenced was PBMCs. V gene TRBV7-9 combines with J gene TRBJ1-4, with 9 positions matching TRBD1. The CDR3 region is CASSRTGVDEKLFF. CDR3 bases: TGTGCCAGCAGCAGGACAGGGGTCGATGAAAAACTGTTTTTT. The full variable domain, completed using reference TRBV7-9 and TRBJ1-4, is DTGVSQNPRHKITKRGQNVTFRCDPISEHNRLYWYRQTLGQGPEFLTYFQNEAQLEKSRLLSDRFSAERPKGSFSTLEIQRTEQGDSAMYLCASSRTGVDEKLFFGSGTQLSVL.